This record concerns one TCR beta chain sequence. Participants were aged roughly 18 to 100 years from approximately 25 US areas. The data derive from a study of blood T cell repertoires in COVID-19. The wider study: The study drew acute and convalescent COVID-19 samples from the United States, Italy and Spain. The analysed material was cDNA or gDNA that came from T cells, B-cell-depleted T cells, or PBMCs.

CDR1 is SGHRS and CDR2 is YFSETQ in the germline V gene. The V end lost 2 bases, the J end lost 8 bases, and 20 bases lay between the germline ends. This CDR3 is 16 amino acids long. Authors' analysis steps: The assay estimated nucleated cells by amplifying reference gene primers. TCRdb's copy holds only in-frame clones and misses some; the assay was immunoSEQ multiplex PCR. Clonal size and the V and J genes are those of that table, whereas D and trimming came from the DNA. This sample carries under 350,000 clones, roughly 85% of them seen once, and the ten largest clones take roughly 4%. The clonotype comes from a woman in her 40s with acute COVID-19. The sequenced sample consisted of PBMCs or T cells enriched from blood (not recorded which). The chain carries TRBV5-1 and TRBJ2-1; perhaps TRBD2 as D (7 bases). CDR3 sequence: CASSLTRRGRKDEQFF. The CDR3, as DNA: TGCGCCAGCAGCTTAACGAGGCGGGGGCGCAAGGATGAGCAGTTCTTC. The variable domain in full, completed from reference TRBV5-1 and TRBJ2-1, reads KAGVTQTPRYLIKTRGQQVTLSCSPISGHRSVSWYQQTPGQGLQFLFEYFSETQRNKGNFPGRFSGRQFSNSRSEMNVSTLELGDSALYLCASSLTRRGRKDEQFFGPGTRLTVL.